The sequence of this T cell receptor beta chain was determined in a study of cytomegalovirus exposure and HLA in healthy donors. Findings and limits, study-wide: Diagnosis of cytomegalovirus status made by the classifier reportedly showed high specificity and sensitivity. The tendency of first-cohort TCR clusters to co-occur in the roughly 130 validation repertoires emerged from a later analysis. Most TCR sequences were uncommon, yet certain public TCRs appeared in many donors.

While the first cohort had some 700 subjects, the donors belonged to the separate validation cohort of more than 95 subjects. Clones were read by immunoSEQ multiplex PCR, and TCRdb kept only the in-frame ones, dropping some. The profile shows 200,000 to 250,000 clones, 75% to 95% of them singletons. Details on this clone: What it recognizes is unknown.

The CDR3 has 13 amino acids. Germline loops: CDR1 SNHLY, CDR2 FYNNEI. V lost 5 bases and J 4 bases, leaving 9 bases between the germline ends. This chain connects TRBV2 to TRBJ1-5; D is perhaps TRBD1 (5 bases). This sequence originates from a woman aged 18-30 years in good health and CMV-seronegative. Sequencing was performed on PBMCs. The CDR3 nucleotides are TGTGCCAGCAGTCTGGGGCGAAATCAGCCCCAGCATTTT. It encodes CASSLGRNQPQHF.